This T cell receptor (beta chain) appears in the sequencing data of a study of cytomegalovirus exposure and HLA in healthy donors. Whole-study results and caveats: Trimming of TCR beta V- and J-genes showed a link, identified in a later analysis, to a missense DCLRE1C variant. In a later analysis, across HLA loci, associated TCR counts were highest for DRB1, lowest for HLA-C. Sequence variants that were highly shared formed a cluster that was likely a sequencing artifact.

The PCR used 60 Vbeta and 13 Jbeta primers. Measured with immunoSEQ multiplex PCR; TCRdb has only the in-frame clones, and not every one. The table includes roughly 140,000 clones, around 74% detected once. Trimming pared 1 base from V and 2 bases from J, leaving 9 bases between. This CDR3 is 14 amino acids long. Germline CDR1 is LNHDA and CDR2 is SQIVND (reference sequence). Worth noting for this clone: Its antigen is as yet unknown.

Sequencing input: PBMCs. The rearrangement joins TRBV19 to TRBJ2-7, with no clear D. This receptor was taken from a man aged 45 to 65 in good health and CMV-seropositive. The CDR3 is CASSIAVQTYEQYF. CDR3 DNA sequence: TGTGCCAGTAGTATAGCGGTACAGACCTACGAGCAGTACTTC.